A single sample gave rise to the 6 T cell receptor beta chains below, sequenced in a study of T cells in localized non-small cell lung cancer. Profiled with immunoSEQ multiplex PCR; TCRdb holds only in-frame clones, not every one. Among roughly 2,500 clones listed, 30% to 40% were seen once. The material sequenced was normal lung tissue next to the tumor, taken before any cancer treatment. These receptors originate from a male donor older than 55 with stage I lung adenocarcinoma.

The CDR3 DNA reads TGTGCCAGCAGTTCCTCTAAGACTGGGGCCAACGTCCTGACTTTC. This sequence encodes CASSSSKTGANVLTF. This chain uses TRBV28 with TRBJ2-6; no clear D gene. V dropped 4 bases and J dropped 2 bases, with 9 bases sitting between them. The CDR3 has 15 amino acids. Germline V lookup: CDR1 MDHEN, CDR2 SYDVKM. The variable domain in full, with the rest retrieved from reference TRBV28 and TRBJ2-6, is DVKVTQSSRYLVKRTGEKVFLECVQDMDHENMFWYRQDPGLGLRLIYFSYDVKMKEKGDIPEGYSVSREKKERFSLILESASTNQTSMYLCASSSSKTGANVLTFGAGSRLTVL.

The chain is built from TRBV28 and TRBJ1-1, with 9 bases lining up with TRBD1. The CDR3 totals 16 residues. Trimming at V came to 3 bases and at J to 3 bases, leaving 8 bases not matched to a gene. Germline V CDR1 and CDR2: MDHEN, SYDVKM. CDR3 nucleotide sequence: TGTGCCAGCAGTTTCCTTTCGACAGGGGGTTACACTGAAGCTTTCTTT. It yields the protein CASSFLSTGGYTEAFF.

In this sample, this clone turned up a few times. V is TRBV7-2 and J is TRBJ2-7; maybe TRBD1 (6 bases). CDR1 is SGHTA, CDR2 FQGNSA, per germline. The CDR3 consists of 13 residues. V dropped 5 bases and J dropped 5 bases, with 13 bases sitting between them. The DNA of the CDR3 is TGTGCCAGCAGCACGCGACAGGAGCACGAGCAGTACTTC. Protein sequence: CASSTRQEHEQYF.

J is TRBJ2-2 and V is TRBV6-8; 9 nucleotides match TRBD2. V shed 5 bases, J shed 3 bases, and the junction held 10 bases outside the gene matches. The length of the CDR3 is 17 residues. CDR1 is MNHGY, CDR2 SAAAGT, per germline. The CDR3 sequence is CASSPRGAGGYTGELFF. CDR3 DNA: TGTGCCAGCAGTCCCAGGGGGGCGGGAGGGTACACCGGGGAGCTGTTTTTT.

V gene TRBV11-3 combines with J gene TRBJ2-1, with 9 bases matching TRBD1. CDR3 length: 15 amino acids. V dropped 4 bases and J dropped 4; count of bases not matched to a gene: 5. Germline V gene lookup returns CDR1 SGHNT and CDR2 YENEEA. CDR3 loop: CASSSPGTGYNEQFF. The CDR3 DNA is TGTGCCAGCAGCTCACCCGGGACAGGGTACAATGAGCAGTTCTTC.

This clone appeared once. The rearrangement joins TRBV30 to TRBJ2-1; possibly TRBD2 for D (6 bases). This CDR3 has 14 residues. Trimming removed 4 bases from V and 0 bases from J, with 10 bases in between. Looked up from germline, CDR1 is GTSNPN and CDR2 is SVGIG (reference sequence). The DNA of the CDR3 is TGTGCCTGGAAGGGCGGGGTCTCCTACAATGAGCAGTTCTTC. It encodes CAWKGGVSYNEQFF.